Each of the 8 T cell receptor beta chains below was sequenced from the same sample in a study of type 1 regulatory T cells. A single record per CDR3 protein comes from TCRdb applying MiXCR to the reads. Among approximately 42,000 distinct CDR3 sequences, 12% were seen once, and the ten largest hold about 8.2%. Their target antigens are unknown. What was sequenced was cultured non-Tr1 T cells, either the whole culture or a sorted T cell fraction (not recorded which). Receptors originate from a human donor in good health.

This clonotype was observed at least ten times. The chain links TRBV30 to TRBJ2-5; D perhaps matches TRBD2 (7 bases). Looked up from germline, CDR1 is GTSNPN and CDR2 is SVGIG (reference sequence). The CDR3 is 15 amino acids. V lost 0 bases, J lost 5 bases, and 16 bases lay in between. In DNA form, the CDR3 reads TGTGCCTGGAGTGTAGGCGGGGGCGCCCAGGAGACCCAGTACTTC. It is translated as CAWSVGGGAQETQYF.

This clonotype was counted ten times or more. The genes are TRBV6-1 and TRBJ2-7; TRBD2 aligns across 7 bases. Germline assignment: CDR1 MNHNS and CDR2 SASEGT. V lost 6 bases to trimming and J lost 3 bases; unmatched junction nucleotides: 17. The CDR3 contains 17 residues. The CDR3: CASRDPRGLAGVYEQYF. Written as DNA, the CDR3 is TGTGCCAGCAGAGACCCTAGAGGGCTGGCGGGAGTCTACGAGCAGTACTTC.

The rearrangement uses TRBV5-1 and TRBJ2-5; 9 bases are shared with TRBD2. CDR3 length: 15 amino acids. V was clipped by 2 bases and J by 7 bases; unmatched bases: 9. Germline V CDR1 and CDR2: SGHRS, YFSETQ. The CDR3 protein is CASSLLAGVDGTQYF. The CDR3 DNA is TGCGCCAGCAGCTTATTAGCGGGAGTTGATGGGACCCAGTACTTC.

This clonotype was seen a handful of times. This sequence joins TRBV7-9 and TRBJ1-2; tentatively, D is TRBD1 (5 bases). The CDR3 runs to 12 residues. Trimming shortened V by 3 bases and J by 3 bases, and 5 bases separated the two germline ends. Per germline, CDR1 SEHNR and CDR2 FQNEAQ (reference sequence). As DNA, the CDR3 is TGTGCCAGCAGCTTGACAGACTATGGCTACACCTTC. It codes for CASSLTDYGYTF.

This clonotype was observed a few times. J is TRBJ1-5 and V is TRBV6-2 or TRBV6-3; D remains ambiguous. V was pared by 4 bases and J by 6 bases, with 10 bases between. From germline, CDR1 is MNHEY and CDR2 SVGEGT. The CDR3 contains 13 residues. The chain's CDR3 is CASSLGPPQPQHF. CDR3 in DNA: TGTGCCAGCAGTTTGGGCCCCCCTCAGCCCCAGCATTTT.

The gene calls are TRBV5-5 and TRBJ2-2; 7 bases fit TRBD2. V trimming: 2 bases; J trimming: 0 bases; junction bases outside the gene matches: 10. The CDR3 totals 18 residues. Germline V gives CDR1 SGHKS, CDR2 YYEKEE (reference sequence). The CDR3 sequence is CASSLGLVPDTNTGELFF. CDR3 DNA: TGTGCCAGCAGCTTAGGACTAGTACCCGATACGAACACCGGGGAGCTGTTTTTT. The full variable domain, its missing parts supplied by reference TRBV5-5 and TRBJ2-2, is DAGVTQSPTHLIKTRGQQVTLRCSPISGHKSVSWYQQVLGQGPQFIFQYYEKEERGRGNFPDRFSARQFPNYSSELNVNALLLGDSALYLCASSLGLVPDTNTGELFFGEGSRLTVL.

This chain links TRBV9 with TRBJ2-2, with D hard to call. The V and J ends lost 0 bases and 1 base respectively, with 7 bases between them. Germline-derived CDR1 and CDR2 are SGDLS and YYNGEE. The CDR3 totals 15 residues. The CDR3 bases are TGTGCCAGCAGCGTAGGTTGGGGGAACACCGGGGAGCTGTTTTTT. Translation: CASSVGWGNTGELFF.

In this sample, this clonotype turned up many times. The rearrangement links TRBV19 to TRBJ2-3, with 7 bases matching TRBD2. CDR1 LNHDA and CDR2 SQIVND come from the germline V gene (reference sequence). The CDR3 runs 15 residues. The junction had 16 bases not matched to a gene; V was cut back by 5 bases and J by 11 bases. The CDR3 spells CASSPKLPHAGEQYF. DNA for the CDR3: TGTGCCAGTAGTCCTAAGCTACCGCACGCGGGGGAGCAGTATTTT. Full variable domain (remainder filled in from reference TRBV19 and TRBJ2-3): DGGITQSPKYLFRKEGQNVTLSCEQNLNHDAMYWYRQDPGQGLRLIYYSQIVNDFQKGDIAEGYSVSREKKESFPLTVTSAQKNPTAFYLCASSPKLPHAGEQYFGPGTRLTVL.